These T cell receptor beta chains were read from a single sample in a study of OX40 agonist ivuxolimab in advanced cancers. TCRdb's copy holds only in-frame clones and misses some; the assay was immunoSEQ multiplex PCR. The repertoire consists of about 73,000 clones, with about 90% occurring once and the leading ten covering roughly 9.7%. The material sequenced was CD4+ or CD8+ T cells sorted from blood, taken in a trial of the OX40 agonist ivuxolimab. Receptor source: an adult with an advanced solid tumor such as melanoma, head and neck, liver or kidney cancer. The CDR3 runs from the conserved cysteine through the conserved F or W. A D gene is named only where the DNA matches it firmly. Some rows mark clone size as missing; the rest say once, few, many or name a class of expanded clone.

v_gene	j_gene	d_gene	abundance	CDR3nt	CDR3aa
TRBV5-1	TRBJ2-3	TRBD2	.	TGCGCCAGCAGCCTGGGACTAGCCCCAGATACGCAGTATTTT	CASSLGLAPDTQYF
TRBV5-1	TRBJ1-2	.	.	TGCGCCAGCAGCCCAGTGGGGGGATTCAGTGATGGCTACACCTTC	CASSPVGGFSDGYTF
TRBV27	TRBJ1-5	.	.	TGTGCCAGCAGTGTATTAGCAAGCAATCAGCCCCAGCATTTT	CASSVLASNQPQHF
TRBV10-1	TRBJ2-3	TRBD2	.	TGCGCCAGCAGCCCCTATCGCGGGAGGTCAGATACGCAGTATTTT	CASSPYRGRSDTQYF
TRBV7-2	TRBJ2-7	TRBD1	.	TGTGCCAGCAGCTTATTAGGGGGCGGTACCTACGAGCAGTACTTC	CASSLLGGGTYEQYF
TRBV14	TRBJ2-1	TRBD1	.	TGTGCCAGCAGCCCATATGGGACAGGGGTCCATGAGCAGTTCTTC	CASSPYGTGVHEQFF
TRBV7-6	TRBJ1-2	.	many	TGTGCCAGCAGCTTAAGGGGAGCGGACGCCTATGGCTACACCTTC	CASSLRGADAYGYTF
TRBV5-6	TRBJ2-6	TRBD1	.	TGTGCCAGCAGCTTGATGGGACAGGGGTTTGGGGCCAACGTCCTGACTTTC	CASSLMGQGFGANVLTF
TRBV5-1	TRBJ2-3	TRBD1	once	TGCGCCAGCAAGGGACAGGGTATAGATACGCAGTATTTT	CASKGQGIDTQYF
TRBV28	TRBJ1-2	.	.	TGTGCCAGCAGTTTTGGCCAGCCTAACATCTATGGCTACACCTTC	CASSFGQPNIYGYTF
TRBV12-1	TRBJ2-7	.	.	TGTGCCACGGGAGACCCCCATACGCAGTACTTC	CATGDPHTQYF
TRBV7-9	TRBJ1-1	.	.	TGTGCCAGCAGCCCCGGGGCCACTGAAGCTTTCTTT	CASSPGATEAFF
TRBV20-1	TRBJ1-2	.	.	TGCAGTGCTAGTTATGGCTACACCTTC	CSASYGYTF
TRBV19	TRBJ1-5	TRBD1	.	TGTGCCAGTAGTCCCGGGACAGGTAGCAATCAGCCCCAGCATTTT	CASSPGTGSNQPQHF
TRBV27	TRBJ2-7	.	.	TGTGCCAGCAGTAGGGACTCCTACGAGCAGTACTTC	CASSRDSYEQYF
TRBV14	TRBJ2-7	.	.	TGTGCCAGCAGCCAAGAATCGGGAGTCGTCTACGAGCAGTACTTC	CASSQESGVVYEQYF
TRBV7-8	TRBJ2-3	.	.	TGTGCCAGCAGCTTCAGGAGTGGTACGCAGTATTTT	CASSFRSGTQYF
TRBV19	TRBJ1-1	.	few	TGTGCCAGTAGTGGGTTGTCTGAAGCTTTCTTT	CASSGLSEAFF
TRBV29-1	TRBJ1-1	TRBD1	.	TGCAGCGTAGAAGACAGGGGGAACACTGAAGCTTTCTTT	CSVEDRGNTEAFF
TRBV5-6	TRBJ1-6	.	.	TGTGCCAGCAGTTTTGGCGCCTCCTATAATTCACCCCTCCACTTT	CASSFGASYNSPLHF
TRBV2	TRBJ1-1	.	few	TGTGCCTGGGGCACTGAAGCTTTCTTT	CAWGTEAFF
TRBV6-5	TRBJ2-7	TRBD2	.	TGTGCCAGCAGTGGGGGGGGCTACGAGCAGTACTTC	CASSGGGYEQYF
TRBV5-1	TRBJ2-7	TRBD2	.	TGCGCCAGCAGCTTGGTAACTAGCGGGAGGGCCTCGTACGAGCAGTACTTC	CASSLVTSGRASYEQYF
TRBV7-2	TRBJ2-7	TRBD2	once	TGTGCCAGCAGCTTAGATGGACTAGCCTCCTACGAGCAGTACTTC	CASSLDGLASYEQYF
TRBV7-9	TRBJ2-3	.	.	TGTGCCAGCAGCTTAGGACCTTGGGGGTCAGATACGCAGTATTTT	CASSLGPWGSDTQYF
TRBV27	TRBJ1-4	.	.	TGTGCCAGCAGTGCCGAGCGGGGGAGGGGTAATGAAAAACTGTTTTTT	CASSAERGRGNEKLFF
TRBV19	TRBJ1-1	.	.	TGTGCCGCAAGGTGGGGGGCCGGGAACACTGAAGCTTTCTTT	CAARWGAGNTEAFF
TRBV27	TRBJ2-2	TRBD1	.	TGTGCCAGCAGTTTGACAGGGTCCGGGGAGCTGTTTTTT	CASSLTGSGELFF
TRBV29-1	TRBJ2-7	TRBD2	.	TGCAGCGGGAAGACTAGCGGTACCTACGAGCAGTACTTC	CSGKTSGTYEQYF
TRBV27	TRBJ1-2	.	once	TGTGCCAGCAGCCATATAGCTAACTATGGCTACACCTTC	CASSHIANYGYTF
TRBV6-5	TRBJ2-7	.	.	TGTGCCACCGGGACGGGAAACGAGCAGTACTTC	CATGTGNEQYF
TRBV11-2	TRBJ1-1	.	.	TGTGCCAGCAGCTTAGAGGTTAGGCTTTACACTGAAGCTTTCTTT	CASSLEVRLYTEAFF
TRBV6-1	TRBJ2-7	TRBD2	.	TGTGCCAGCAGTGATGGGGGTTTTGGACTAGCGGGATTTGAGCAGTACTTC	CASSDGGFGLAGFEQYF
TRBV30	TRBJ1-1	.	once	TGTGCCTGGAGTGTAACAGGGTATGCCACTGAAGCTTTCTTT	CAWSVTGYATEAFF
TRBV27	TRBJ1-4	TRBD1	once	TGTGCCAGCAGTTCAACCCTACAGGGGGCTAATGAAAAACTGTTTTTT	CASSSTLQGANEKLFF
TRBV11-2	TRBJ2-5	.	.	TGTGCCAGCAGCCACATGGAGCCAGGACAAGAGACCCAGTACTTC	CASSHMEPGQETQYF
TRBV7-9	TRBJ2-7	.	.	TGTGCCAGCAGCTTAGGGGGTAGCACCTACGAGCAGTACTTC	CASSLGGSTYEQYF
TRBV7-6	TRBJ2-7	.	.	TGTGCCAGCAGCTTATATTACGCAGGGGACCACGAGCAGTACTTC	CASSLYYAGDHEQYF
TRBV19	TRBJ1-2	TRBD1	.	TGTGCCAGTAGTCTGACAGGGGGCGAGAACTATGGCTACACCTTC	CASSLTGGENYGYTF
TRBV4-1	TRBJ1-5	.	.	TGCGCCAGCAGCCAAGATAGCGGGGGTTCGGGTCAGCCCCAGCATTTT	CASSQDSGGSGQPQHF
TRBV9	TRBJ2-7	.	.	TGTGCCAGCAGCGTAGACTGGACTGCAACCTACGAGCAGTACTTC	CASSVDWTATYEQYF
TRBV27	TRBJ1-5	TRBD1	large	TGTGCCAGCAGACCTACAGGGGCCGGCCAGCCCCAGCATTTT	CASRPTGAGQPQHF
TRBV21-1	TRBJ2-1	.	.	TGTGCCAGCAGCAAGGGTGAGACAGGGAGGATTGGGGCTAGCGGGCTAGGCGGCAATGAGCAGTTCTTC	CASSKGETGRIGASGLGGNEQFF
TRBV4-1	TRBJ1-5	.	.	TGCGCCAGCAGCCAAGAAGAAGGGGACGTAGAACCCCAGCATTTT	CASSQEEGDVEPQHF
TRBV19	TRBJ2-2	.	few	TGTGCCAGTAGTATAGGGGCGGGGGCAAGCACCGGGGAGCTGTTTTTT	CASSIGAGASTGELFF
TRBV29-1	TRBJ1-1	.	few	TGCAGCGTTGTTATGGGAGTCGGGAACACTGAAGCTTTCTTT	CSVVMGVGNTEAFF
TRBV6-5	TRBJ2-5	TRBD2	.	TGTGCCAGCAGTTACGGGGGACTACTCTCGAAAGAGACCCAGTACTTC	CASSYGGLLSKETQYF